This T cell receptor (beta chain) was retrieved from a study of blood T cell repertoires in COVID-19. Original processing methods: Reference gene primer amplification gave nucleated cell count estimates. Sequencing was performed with immunoSEQ multiplex PCR; in TCRdb, only in-frame clones are kept and a portion is missing. V, J and clone size were drawn from that table, and D and trimming were deduced from the DNA. Of fewer than 450,000 clones in the sample, over 80% were seen once. The CDR3 covers 16 residues. With V trimmed by 3 bases and J by 5 bases, 11 bases remained unmatched. From germline, CDR1 is SQVTM and CDR2 ANQGSEA.

The sequence was collected from a woman aged 45 to 65 with COVID-19, enrolled during active disease. The specimen sequenced was peripheral blood. The V gene is TRBV29-1, the J gene TRBJ2-1; 9 positions agree with TRBD2. The CDR3 DNA reads TGCAGCGTTGATGGGTCGGCGGGAGGGGGGGACAATGAGCAGTTCTTC. This encodes CSVDGSAGGGDNEQFF.